The source of this T cell receptor beta chain is a study of blood T cells in healthy people across ages. Primed by a sample-barcoded 5' primer and a J-beta primer mix, a second PCR proceeded for about 7 to 12 cycles. TCRdb fed the 5' RACE reads into MiXCR, producing one record per CDR3 protein. The table lists 1,800,000 or so distinct CDR3 sequences, around 42% of them singletons. Study results and limitations: It was not possible, with unsorted PBMCs, to conclusively compare naive and antigen-experienced cells. TCR beta diversity tracked closely with naive T cell percentage.

Per-sample yields of isolated PBMCs were at least 7 million. In the case of this clonotype: Its antigen is unidentified.

Germline V gives CDR1 LGHNA, CDR2 YNFKEQ. This CDR3 contains 15 residues. With 0 bases removed from V and 0 bases from J, the gap between germline ends came to 8 bases. The sequencing input was blood. The chain has TRBV4-2 and TRBJ1-2; D is possibly TRBD1 (5 bases). The TCR sequence derives from a human donor in good health. Here the CDR3 reads CASSQEGETNYGYTF. CDR3 nucleotides: TGTGCCAGCAGCCAAGAGGGGGAAACTAACTATGGCTACACCTTC.